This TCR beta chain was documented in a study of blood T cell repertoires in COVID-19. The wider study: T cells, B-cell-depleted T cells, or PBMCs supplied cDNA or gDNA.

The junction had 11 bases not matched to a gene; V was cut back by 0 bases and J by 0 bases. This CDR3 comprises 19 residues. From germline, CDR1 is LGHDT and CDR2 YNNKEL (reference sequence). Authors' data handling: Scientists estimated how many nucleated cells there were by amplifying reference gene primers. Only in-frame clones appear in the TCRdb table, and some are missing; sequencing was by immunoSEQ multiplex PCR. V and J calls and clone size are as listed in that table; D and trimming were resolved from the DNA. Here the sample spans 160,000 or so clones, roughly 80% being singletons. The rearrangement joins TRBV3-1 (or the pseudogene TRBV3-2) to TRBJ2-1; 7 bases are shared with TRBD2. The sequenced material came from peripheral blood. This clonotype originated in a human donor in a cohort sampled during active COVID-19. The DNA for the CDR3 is TGTGCCAGCAGCCAAGACTCCTCTAGCGGCCACAGCTCCTACAATGAGCAGTTCTTC. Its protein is CASSQDSSSGHSSYNEQFF.